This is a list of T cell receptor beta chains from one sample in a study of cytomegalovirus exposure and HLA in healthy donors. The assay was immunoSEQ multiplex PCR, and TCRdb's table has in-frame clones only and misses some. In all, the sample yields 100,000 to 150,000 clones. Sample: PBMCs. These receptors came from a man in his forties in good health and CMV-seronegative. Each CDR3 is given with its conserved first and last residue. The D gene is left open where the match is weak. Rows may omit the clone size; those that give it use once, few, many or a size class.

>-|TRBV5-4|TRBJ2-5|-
CASSLSPQGRETQYF
TGTGCCAGCAGCTTATCTCCCCAGGGGCGAGAGACCCAGTACTTC
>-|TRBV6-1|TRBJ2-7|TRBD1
CASSLDRGSPYEQYF
TGTGCCAGCAGTCTCGACAGGGGTTCACCCTACGAGCAGTACTTC
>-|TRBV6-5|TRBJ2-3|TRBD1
CASSYGRQGVTDTQYF
TGTGCCAGCAGTTACGGGCGACAGGGCGTTACAGATACGCAGTATTTT
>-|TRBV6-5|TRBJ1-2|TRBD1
CASSSRTGAYGYTF
TGTGCCAGCAGTTCCAGGACAGGGGCCTATGGCTACACCTTC
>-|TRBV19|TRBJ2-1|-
CASSMDGRGPNEQFF
TGTGCCAGTAGTATGGACGGGAGGGGGCCCAATGAGCAGTTCTTC
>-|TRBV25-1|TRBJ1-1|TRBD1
CASSTQRGLYTEAFF
TGTGCCAGCAGTACTCAGAGGGGGCTCTACACTGAAGCTTTCTTT
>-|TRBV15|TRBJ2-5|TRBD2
CATSRDFGSGRAREQYF
TGTGCCACCAGCAGAGATTTTGGAAGCGGGAGGGCCAGAGAGCAGTACTTC
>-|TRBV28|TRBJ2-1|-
CASSSVPGYYNEQFF
TGTGCCAGCAGTTCAGTCCCGGGATACTACAATGAGCAGTTCTTC
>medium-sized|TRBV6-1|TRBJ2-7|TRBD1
CASSEGTGGSYEQYF
TGTGCCAGCAGTGAAGGGACAGGGGGCTCCTACGAGCAGTACTTC
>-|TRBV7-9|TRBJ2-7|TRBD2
CASSKGLAGREQYF
TGTGCCAGCAGCAAGGGACTAGCGGGGCGCGAGCAGTACTTC
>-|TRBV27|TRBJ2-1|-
CASSLARLPSVVADEQFF
TGTGCCAGCAGTTTAGCCCGATTGCCTAGTGTAGTAGCGGATGAGCAGTTCTTC
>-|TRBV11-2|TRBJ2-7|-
CASSFSTASYEQYF
TGTGCCAGCAGCTTTTCCACAGCCTCCTACGAGCAGTACTTC
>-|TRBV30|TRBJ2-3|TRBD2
CAWSVQISSGGWPDTQYF
TGTGCCTGGAGTGTACAAATCTCTAGCGGGGGTTGGCCAGATACGCAGTATTTT
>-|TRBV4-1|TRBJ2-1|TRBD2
CASRTSARDNEQFF
TGCGCCAGCAGAACTAGCGCTCGAGACAATGAGCAGTTCTTC
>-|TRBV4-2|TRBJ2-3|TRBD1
CASSQDGRDRGLGDTQYF
TGTGCCAGCAGCCAAGATGGCCGGGACAGGGGGCTAGGGGATACGCAGTATTTT
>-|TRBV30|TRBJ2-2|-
CAWTKNRVAGELFF
TGTGCCTGGACCAAAAACAGGGTAGCCGGGGAGCTGTTTTTT
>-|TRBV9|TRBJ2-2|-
CASSPQGSGELFF
TGTGCCAGCAGCCCTCAGGGCTCCGGGGAGCTGTTTTTT
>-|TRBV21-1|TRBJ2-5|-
CASSKPERTEVQETQYF
TGTGCCAGCAGCAAACCTGAAAGGACAGAAGTTCAAGAGACCCAGTACTTC
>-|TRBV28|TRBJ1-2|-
CASSRGGAHNYGYTF
TGTGCCAGCAGTCGAGGGGGGGCTCATAACTATGGCTACACCTTC
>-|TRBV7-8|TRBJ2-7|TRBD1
CASSSDRVPYEQYF
TGTGCCAGCAGCTCCGACAGGGTCCCCTACGAGCAGTACTTC
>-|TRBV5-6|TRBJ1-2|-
CASSPYGTGNRIYGYTF
TGTGCCAGCAGCCCGTACGGTACCGGGAACCGGATCTATGGCTACACCTTC
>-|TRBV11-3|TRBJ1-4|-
CASSLRERGEKLFF
TGTGCCAGCAGCTTGCGTGAGAGAGGTGAAAAACTGTTTTTT
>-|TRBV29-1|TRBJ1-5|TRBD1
CSVVLGTGTLNQPQHF
TGCAGCGTTGTCTTGGGGACAGGGACCTTAAATCAGCCCCAGCATTTT
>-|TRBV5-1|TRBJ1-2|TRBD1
CASSGSTGTGIYGYTF
TGCGCCAGCAGCGGTTCCACCGGGACAGGGATCTATGGCTACACCTTC
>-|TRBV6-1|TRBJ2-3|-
CAGGTVPSTDTQYF
TGTGCCGGCGGGACAGTCCCTTCCACAGATACGCAGTATTTT
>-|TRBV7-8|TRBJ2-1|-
CASSLTGTYNEQFF
TGTGCCAGCAGCTTAACAGGGACCTACAATGAGCAGTTCTTC
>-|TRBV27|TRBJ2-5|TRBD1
CASSPGTPGGRKTQYF
TGTGCCAGCAGCCCCGGAACCCCAGGGGGTCGTAAGACCCAGTACTTC
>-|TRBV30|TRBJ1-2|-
CAWSVHLAGPYGYTF
TGTGCCTGGAGTGTACATCTGGCAGGGCCCTATGGCTACACCTTC
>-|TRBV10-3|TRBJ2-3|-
CAISDLQTDTQYF
TGTGCCATCAGTGACCTCCAGACAGATACGCAGTATTTT
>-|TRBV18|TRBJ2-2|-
CASSPPTNTGELFF
TGTGCCAGCTCACCACCTACGAACACCGGGGAGCTGTTTTTT
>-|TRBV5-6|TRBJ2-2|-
CASSYDIGATGELFF
TGTGCCAGCAGCTATGACATCGGCGCCACCGGGGAGCTGTTTTTT
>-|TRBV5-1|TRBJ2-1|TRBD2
CASSLGTSGSDEQFF
TGCGCCAGCAGCTTGGGGACTAGCGGGAGTGATGAGCAGTTCTTC
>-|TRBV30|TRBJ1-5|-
CAWSSIGSNQPQHF
TGTGCCTGGTCTTCTATCGGGAGCAATCAGCCCCAGCATTTT
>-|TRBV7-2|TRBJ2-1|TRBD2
CASSSTGTSFPREQFF
TGTGCCAGCAGCTCCACCGGGACTAGCTTTCCCCGTGAGCAGTTCTTC
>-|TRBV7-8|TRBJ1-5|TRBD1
CASSPRQGKPQHF
TGTGCCAGCAGCCCGCGACAGGGGAAGCCCCAGCATTTT
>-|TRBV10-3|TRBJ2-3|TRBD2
CAISTSGSSTDTQYF
TGTGCCATCAGTACAAGCGGGAGTAGCACAGATACGCAGTATTTT
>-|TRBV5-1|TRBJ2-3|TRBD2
CASSSSSGTVDTQYF
TGCGCCAGCAGCTCCTCTAGCGGGACCGTAGATACGCAGTATTTT
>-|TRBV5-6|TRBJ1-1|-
CASRVEEGTEAFF
TGTGCCAGCAGGGTCGAGGAGGGCACTGAAGCTTTCTTT
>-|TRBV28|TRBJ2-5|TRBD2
CATRLAGKETQYF
TGTGCGACCAGACTAGCGGGCAAAGAGACCCAGTACTTC